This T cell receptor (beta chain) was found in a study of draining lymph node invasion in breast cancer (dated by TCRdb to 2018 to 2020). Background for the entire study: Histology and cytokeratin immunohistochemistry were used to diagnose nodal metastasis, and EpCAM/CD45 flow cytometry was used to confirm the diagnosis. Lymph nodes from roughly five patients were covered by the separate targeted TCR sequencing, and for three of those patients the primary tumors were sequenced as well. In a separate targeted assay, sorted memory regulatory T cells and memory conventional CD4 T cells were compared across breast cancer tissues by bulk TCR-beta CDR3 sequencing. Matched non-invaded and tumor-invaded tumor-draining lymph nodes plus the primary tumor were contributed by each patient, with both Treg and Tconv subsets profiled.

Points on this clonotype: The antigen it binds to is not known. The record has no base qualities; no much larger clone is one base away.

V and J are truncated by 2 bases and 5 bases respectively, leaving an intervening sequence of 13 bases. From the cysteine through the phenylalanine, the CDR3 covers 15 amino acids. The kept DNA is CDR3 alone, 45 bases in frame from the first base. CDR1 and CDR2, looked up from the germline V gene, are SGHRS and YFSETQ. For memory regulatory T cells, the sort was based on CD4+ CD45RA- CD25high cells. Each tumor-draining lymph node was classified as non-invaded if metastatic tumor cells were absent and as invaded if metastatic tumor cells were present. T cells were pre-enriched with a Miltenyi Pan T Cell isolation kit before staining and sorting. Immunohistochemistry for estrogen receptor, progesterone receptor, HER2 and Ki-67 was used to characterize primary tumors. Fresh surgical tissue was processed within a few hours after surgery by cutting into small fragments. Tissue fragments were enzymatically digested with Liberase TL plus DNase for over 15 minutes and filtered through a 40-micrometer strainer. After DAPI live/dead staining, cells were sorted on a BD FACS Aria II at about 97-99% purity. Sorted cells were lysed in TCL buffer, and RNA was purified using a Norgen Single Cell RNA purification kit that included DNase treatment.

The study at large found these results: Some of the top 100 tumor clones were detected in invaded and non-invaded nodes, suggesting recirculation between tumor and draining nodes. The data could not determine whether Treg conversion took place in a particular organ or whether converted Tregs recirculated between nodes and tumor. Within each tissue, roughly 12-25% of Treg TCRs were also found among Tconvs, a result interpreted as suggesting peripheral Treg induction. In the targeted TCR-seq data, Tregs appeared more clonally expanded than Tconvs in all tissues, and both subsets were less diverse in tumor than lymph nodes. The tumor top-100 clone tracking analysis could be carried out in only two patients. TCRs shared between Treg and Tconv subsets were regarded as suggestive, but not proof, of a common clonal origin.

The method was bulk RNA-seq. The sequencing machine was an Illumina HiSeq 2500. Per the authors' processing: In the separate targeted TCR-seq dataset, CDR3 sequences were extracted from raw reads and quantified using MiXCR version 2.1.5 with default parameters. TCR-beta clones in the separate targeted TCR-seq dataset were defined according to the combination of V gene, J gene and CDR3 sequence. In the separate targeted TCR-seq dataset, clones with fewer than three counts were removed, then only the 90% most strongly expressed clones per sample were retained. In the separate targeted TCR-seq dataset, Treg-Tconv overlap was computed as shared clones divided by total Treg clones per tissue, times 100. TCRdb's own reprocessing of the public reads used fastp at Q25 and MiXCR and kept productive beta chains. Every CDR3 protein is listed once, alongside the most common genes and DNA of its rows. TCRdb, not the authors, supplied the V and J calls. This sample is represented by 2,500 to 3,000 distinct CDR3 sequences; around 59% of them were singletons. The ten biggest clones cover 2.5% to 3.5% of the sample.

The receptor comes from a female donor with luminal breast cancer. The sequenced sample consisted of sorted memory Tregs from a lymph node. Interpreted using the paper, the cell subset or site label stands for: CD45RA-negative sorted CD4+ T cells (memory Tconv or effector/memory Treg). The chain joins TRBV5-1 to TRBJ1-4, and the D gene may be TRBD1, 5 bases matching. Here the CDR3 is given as CASSLRGFANEKLFF. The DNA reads TGCGCCAGCAGCTTAAGGGGTTTCGCCAATGAAAAACTGTTTTTT.